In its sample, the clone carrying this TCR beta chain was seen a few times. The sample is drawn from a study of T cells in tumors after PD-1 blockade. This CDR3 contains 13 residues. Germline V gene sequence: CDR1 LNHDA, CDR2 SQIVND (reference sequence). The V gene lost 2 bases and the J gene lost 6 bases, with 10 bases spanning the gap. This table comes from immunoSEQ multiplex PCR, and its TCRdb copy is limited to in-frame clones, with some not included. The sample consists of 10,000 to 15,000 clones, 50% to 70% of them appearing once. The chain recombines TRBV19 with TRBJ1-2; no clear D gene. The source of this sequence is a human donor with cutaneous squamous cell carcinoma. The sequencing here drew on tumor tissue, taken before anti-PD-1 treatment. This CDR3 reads CASSIIGIHGYTF. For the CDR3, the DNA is TGTGCCAGTAGTATAATAGGTATTCATGGCTACACCTTC.